This T cell receptor beta chain was sequenced in a study of blood T cell repertoires in COVID-19. Overall study context: Sites in the United States, Italy and Spain provided acute and convalescent COVID-19 samples.

TCRdb's copy holds only in-frame clones and misses some; the assay was immunoSEQ multiplex PCR. The sample has hundreds of thousands of clones, around 87% seen once. Looked up from germline, CDR1 is SGDLS and CDR2 is YYNGEE. With 2 bases removed from V and 4 bases from J, the gap between germline ends came to 13 bases. The CDR3 contains 15 residues. The receptor was isolated from a woman in her forties or fifties who had recovered from COVID-19. Sequenced: peripheral blood. The rearrangement joins TRBV9 to TRBJ1-3, with D perhaps TRBD1 (5 bases). In DNA form, the CDR3 reads TGTGCCAGCAGCGTCGGAGGGGCGGTGGGAAACACCATATATTTT. This gives the protein CASSVGGAVGNTIYF.